The rows below give T cell receptor beta chains drawn from one sample of a study of cytomegalovirus exposure and HLA in healthy donors. Clones were read by immunoSEQ multiplex PCR, and TCRdb kept only the in-frame ones, dropping some. The table records under 300,000 clones, 86% of them present only once. The sample was PBMCs. Receptors originate from a woman aged 25 to 39 in good health and CMV-seropositive. The CDR3 runs from the conserved cysteine through the conserved F or W. A D gene is named only where the DNA matches it firmly. Size values are once, few and many counts, or a class for expanded clones, and some rows have none.

J gene	V gene	D gene	clone size	CDR3 DNA	CDR3 protein
TRBJ1-4	TRBV27	TRBD1	-	TGTGCCAGCAGTTTATCGACAGGGACTAATGAAAAACTGTTTTTT	CASSLSTGTNEKLFF
TRBJ1-2	TRBV6-4	-	-	TGTGCCAGCAGTGAGAGGGTAATGCTTAGCGGCTACACCTTC	CASSERVMLSGYTF
TRBJ2-7	TRBV30	-	-	TGTGCCTGGAGTGTACGGGGTTCGAGGATGAGACGCGGTAACTACGAGCAGTACTTC	CAWSVRGSRMRRGNYEQYF
TRBJ2-6	TRBV5-6	-	-	TGTGCCAGCACCACAACCTTCACGAGGGCTGGGGCCAACGTCCTGACTTTC	CASTTTFTRAGANVLTF
TRBJ2-2	TRBV28	-	-	TGTGCCAGCAGTTTGGTGAGGGTTTCGAACACCGGGGAGCTGTTTTTT	CASSLVRVSNTGELFF
TRBJ1-1	TRBV5-4	-	-	TGTGCCAGCAGCTCCGCGGAAAACACTGAAGCTTTCTTT	CASSSAENTEAFF
TRBJ2-1	TRBV11-1	-	-	TGTGCCAGCAGCCCGCAAGCGGCCTCCTCCTACAATGAGCAGTTCTTC	CASSPQAASSYNEQFF
TRBJ1-4	TRBV5-1	-	-	TGCGCCAGCAGCTTGTCGGGGGCGGGGGATGAAAAACTGTTTTTT	CASSLSGAGDEKLFF
TRBJ2-3	TRBV28	TRBD2	once	TGTGCCAGCAGTTTAGCGGGAGGGGTGAATACGCAGTATTTT	CASSLAGGVNTQYF
TRBJ1-2	TRBV29-1	-	-	TGCAGCGTTGCCTTGGACAGCCACTTCTATGGCTACACCTTC	CSVALDSHFYGYTF
TRBJ2-1	TRBV18	-	-	TGTGCCAGCTCACCACCATTCGGGAGGGACAGTGAGCAGTTCTTC	CASSPPFGRDSEQFF
TRBJ1-2	TRBV19	-	-	TGTGCCAGTAGTATGGCCGTTAACTATGGCTACACCTTC	CASSMAVNYGYTF
TRBJ1-1	TRBV2	-	-	TGTGCCTCCCCCTTACCGACAGCGAACACTGAAGCTTTCTTT	CASPLPTANTEAFF
TRBJ2-1	TRBV27	TRBD2	once	TGTGCCAGCAGTAAAAAGACTAGCGGAAATGAGCAGTTCTTC	CASSKKTSGNEQFF
TRBJ2-7	TRBV5-1	-	-	TGCGCCAGCAGCTTGGGACAGTCCTACGAGCAGTACTTC	CASSLGQSYEQYF
TRBJ2-5	TRBV18	-	-	TGTGCCAGCTCACCCTCGGGGGAGACCCAGTACTTC	CASSPSGETQYF
TRBJ1-5	TRBV6-1	-	-	TGTGCCAGCAGTGAAGTATGGCAGGGGTTGCGTCAGCCCCAGCATTTT	CASSEVWQGLRQPQHF
TRBJ2-1	TRBV28	TRBD2	-	TGTGCCAGCAGCTTTGACTTAGGACTAGCGGGTTTCGATGAGCAGTTCTTC	CASSFDLGLAGFDEQFF
TRBJ2-7	TRBV27	TRBD2	-	TGTGCCAGCAGACCCGGGACTAGGAGCCTCGAGCAGTACTTC	CASRPGTRSLEQYF
TRBJ1-2	TRBV7-2	-	-	TGTGCCAGCAGCTTACAGGGTGACTATGGCTACACCTTC	CASSLQGDYGYTF
TRBJ2-5	TRBV5-1	-	-	TGCGCCAGCAGCGGGCATCAGGGTTATGAGACCCAGTACTTC	CASSGHQGYETQYF
TRBJ2-3	TRBV21-1	-	-	TGTGCCAGCAGCAAAGCAATAGGAGGTGCGGATACGCAGTATTTT	CASSKAIGGADTQYF
TRBJ2-2	TRBV6-1	-	-	TGTGCCAGCAGTTTTTTCGGGACCGGGGAGCTGTTTTTT	CASSFFGTGELFF
TRBJ2-5	TRBV7-2	TRBD2	-	TGTGCCAGCAGCTTGGCGGGGGTCGAGACCCAGTACTTC	CASSLAGVETQYF
TRBJ2-1	TRBV2	TRBD2	-	TGTGCCAGCAGCAAAGGTGTGGCGGGAGGAATGTTCTTC	CASSKGVAGGMFF
TRBJ1-4	TRBV5-5	-	-	TGTGCCAGCAGCTTGCCGGGGAATGAAAAACTGTTTTTT	CASSLPGNEKLFF
TRBJ2-1	TRBV6-4	-	-	TGTGCCAGCAGTGAGGAGTTGGGCTCCTACAATGAGCAGTTCTTC	CASSEELGSYNEQFF
TRBJ1-1	TRBV4-1	-	once	TGCGCCAGCAGCCAGGAGGGGCCTAACACTGAAGCTTTCTTT	CASSQEGPNTEAFF
TRBJ2-3	TRBV27	TRBD2	-	TGTGCCAGCAGTTTGACTAGCGGGAGTGTAGATACGCAGTATTTT	CASSLTSGSVDTQYF
TRBJ2-2	TRBV28	-	-	TGTGCCAGCAGTTTATTCCAAGAGAGGCTGTTTTTT	CASSLFQERLFF
TRBJ2-1	TRBV7-3	TRBD2	-	TGTGCCAGCAGCTTCGGACTAGCGGGAGACAATGAGCAGTTCTTC	CASSFGLAGDNEQFF
TRBJ2-7	TRBV7-8	-	once	TGTGCCAGCAGCTTAGTCCCAGGGAGGTCCTACGAGCAGTACTTC	CASSLVPGRSYEQYF
TRBJ1-1	TRBV11-2	TRBD1	-	TGTGCCAGCAGCCCGATCAGAGAACAGGGGATGAACACTGAAGCTTTCTTT	CASSPIREQGMNTEAFF
TRBJ2-3	TRBV9	-	-	TGTGCCAGCAGCCCTCGACTAGTTCACAGCACAGATACGCAGTATTTT	CASSPRLVHSTDTQYF
TRBJ2-5	TRBV5-4	TRBD2	once	TGTGCCAGCAGCTTCGGGACTAGCGAAGAGACCCAGTACTTC	CASSFGTSEETQYF
TRBJ1-1	TRBV5-1	-	-	TGCGCCAGCAGCTTTCCAGGGTCTATGAACACTGAAGCTTTCTTT	CASSFPGSMNTEAFF
TRBJ2-3	TRBV4-1	TRBD1	-	TGCGCCAGCAGCCAAGGGACAGGGGATGGAGATACGCAGTATTTT	CASSQGTGDGDTQYF
TRBJ2-1	TRBV27	TRBD2	-	TGTGCCAGCAGTTTAACTAGCGACTTCTACAATGAGCAGTTCTTC	CASSLTSDFYNEQFF
TRBJ1-4	TRBV15	-	-	TGTGCCACCAGCAGGGTCCAGGGGCCTAATGAAAAACTGTTTTTT	CATSRVQGPNEKLFF
TRBJ2-7	TRBV28	-	-	TGTGCCAGCAGTTTCCAGGACGGGGTCGGGTACGAGCAGTACTTC	CASSFQDGVGYEQYF
TRBJ1-2	TRBV28	TRBD1	-	TGTGCCAGCAGTTCCTTAACCCGGGACAGGGTTTACAGCTACACCTTC	CASSSLTRDRVYSYTF
TRBJ2-2	TRBV9	-	once	TGTGCCAGCAGCGCAGACTTCTACACCGGGGAGCTGTTTTTT	CASSADFYTGELFF
TRBJ2-7	TRBV11-2	TRBD2	-	TGTGCCAGCAGAGGGACTAGCGGGGGGAACCCCAACCCCTACGAGCAGTACTTC	CASRGTSGGNPNPYEQYF
TRBJ1-1	TRBV7-2	-	-	TGTGCCAGCAAAATAGGGGCAGGGCTAGCTTTCTTT	CASKIGAGLAFF
TRBJ2-2	TRBV11-3	TRBD2	once	TGTGCCAGCAGCTCACGCAAGGGACTAGCGGAGGCCGGGGAGCTGTTTTTT	CASSSRKGLAEAGELFF
TRBJ2-7	TRBV27	-	-	TGTGCCAGCAGTTTATCGTTCGGGGGCTACGAGCAGTACTTC	CASSLSFGGYEQYF
TRBJ2-5	TRBV27	TRBD2	-	TGTGCCAGCCACCAAACTAGCGGGATCGGGGAGACCCAGTACTTC	CASHQTSGIGETQYF
TRBJ1-3	TRBV2	-	-	TGTGCCAGCAGTGATCAGGGTGGCGGCTTCTCTGGAAACACCATATATTTT	CASSDQGGGFSGNTIYF
TRBJ2-1	TRBV29-1	TRBD2	-	TGCAGCGTTTTAACGACTAGCGGCAATGAGCAGTTCTTC	CSVLTTSGNEQFF
TRBJ1-5	TRBV27	-	-	TGTGCCAGCACCCTACTGGGAGGTAGCAATCAGCCCCAGCATTTT	CASTLLGGSNQPQHF
TRBJ2-1	TRBV6-1	TRBD2	-	TGTGCCAGCAGTGAAGCGAGGGGACTAATCAATGAGCAGTTCTTC	CASSEARGLINEQFF
TRBJ2-7	TRBV7-2	-	-	TGTGCCAGCAGCCCCTCTGGGGGCGGCTCCTACGAGCAGTACTTC	CASSPSGGGSYEQYF
TRBJ2-2	TRBV6-1	TRBD1	-	TGTGCCAGCACGACAGGGGGGAACACCGGGGAGCTGTTTTTT	CASTTGGNTGELFF
TRBJ2-2	TRBV5-4	-	-	TGTGCCAGCAGCTTGGGTGGGGCGCAGGCGAACACCGGGGAGCTGTTTTTT	CASSLGGAQANTGELFF
TRBJ1-5	TRBV2	TRBD1	-	TGTGCCAGCAGTCCCCGAGGGACAGGCTATAGCAATCAGCCCCAGCATTTT	CASSPRGTGYSNQPQHF
TRBJ1-5	TRBV6-5	-	-	TGTGCCAGCAGTTCTCAGGGGTTTGAGAATCAGCCCCAGCATTTT	CASSSQGFENQPQHF
TRBJ1-4	TRBV11-3	-	-	TGTGCCAGCAGCCATCTAACAACTAATGAAAAACTGTTTTTT	CASSHLTTNEKLFF
TRBJ2-3	TRBV28	-	-	TGTGCCAGCCAATCCGACACTCCCACAGATACGCAGTATTTT	CASQSDTPTDTQYF
TRBJ2-2	TRBV29-1	-	-	TGCAGCGCTGAAGGCGAGAGGGTGGCCGGGGAGCTGTTTTTT	CSAEGERVAGELFF